The rows below give T cell receptor beta chains drawn from one sample of a study of tissue T cells after allogeneic stem cell transplantation. Only in-frame clones appear in the TCRdb table, and some are missing; sequencing was by immunoSEQ multiplex PCR. The data contain more than 350 clones, about four fifths of them seen just once; the ten biggest clones take up 14%. Here the sequenced sample was skin, taken at autopsy. The receptors were sampled from a female patient aged 18 to 50 with steroid-refractory graft-versus-host disease after an allogeneic stem cell transplant. Some T cells may be provided by the graft donor. CDR3s leave out the opening cysteine and the closing phenylalanine or tryptophan.

>TRBJ2-7|TRBV12-3/TRBV12-4
ASGPLGRYEQY
>TRBJ2-1|TRBV20-1
SASAPFEQF
>TRBJ1-5|TRBV28
ASGPPGLASNQPQH
>TRBJ2-1|TRBV6-6
ASSQTGASYNEQF
>TRBJ2-2|TRBV5-1
ASTRQGREGGELF
>TRBJ2-7|TRBV15
ATSWGRGAYEQY
>TRBJ2-1|TRBV29-1
SVEAGRF
>TRBJ1-6|TRBV9
ASSVEQGHSPLH
>TRBJ2-7|TRBV6-5
ASRGTGINEQY
>TRBJ2-7|TRBV4-2
ASSQGLSYEQY
>TRBJ1-4|TRBV21-1
ASCQFNEKLF
>TRBJ2-7|TRBV5-1
ASSLAGVSGEQY
>TRBJ2-4|TRBV7-6
ASSLEPFVAKNIQY
>TRBJ1-5|TRBV12-3/TRBV12-4
ASSFGRGQPQH
>TRBJ2-7|TRBV6-5
ASSPGTEYEQY
>TRBJ1-1|TRBV4-1
ASSQGRQGTEAF
>TRBJ2-1|TRBV19
ATAPRQLILWSSNEQF
>TRBJ2-7|TRBV6-5
ASSYSGGAAYEQY
>TRBJ1-2|TRBV6-5
ASTGQGDGYT
>TRBJ1-6|TRBV6-5
ASSYSRTGRGSPLH
>TRBJ2-3|TRBV9
ASGGGPDTQY
>TRBJ2-7|TRBV5-6
ASSFTASYEQY
>TRBJ1-2|TRBV27
ASSLGARFYGYT
>TRBJ1-1|TRBV9
ASSVDGTTWRGGAF
>TRBJ2-5|TRBV27
ASSFLSGIRGTQY
>TRBJ2-6|TRBV6-4
ASSLGGRAGANVLT
>TRBJ1-2|TRBV15
ATSRGGQVYGYT
>TRBJ2-7|TRBV28
ASSFPDRPSYEQY